What follows are 6 T cell receptor beta chains derived from one specimen sequenced in a study of blood T cells in healthy people across ages (dated by TCRdb to between 2015 and 2016). Library method: 5' RACE. Reads for this sample came from an Illumina HiSeq 2500. A second PCR of roughly 7 to 11 cycles was run with a J-beta primer mix and a sample-barcoded 5' primer. TCRdb's own reprocessing of the public reads used fastp at Q25 and MiXCR and kept productive beta chains. Rows are combined by CDR3 protein, so each entry shows the most common genes and DNA. The sample includes about 1.7 million distinct CDR3 sequences, with about 30% observed a single time. Over 7% of the sample rests with the top ten. The sample comprised blood. All receptors come from a young woman in good health.

The CDR3 loop is CSAREIAGRTDTQYF. DNA of the CDR3: TGCAGTGCTAGAGAAATAGCGGGACGCACAGATACGCAGTATTTT. This chain links TRBV20-1 with TRBJ2-3; 8 bases agree with TRBD2. Germline CDR1 reads DFQATT; CDR2 reads SNEGSKA (reference sequence). This CDR3 has 15 amino acids. After removal of 0 bases from V and 1 base from J, the junction contained 3 bases not matched to a gene.

In this sample, this clonotype turned up many times. CDR3 in DNA: TGTGCCAGCAGCATCCATTACGAGCAGTACTTC. Amino acid sequence: CASSIHYEQYF. V gene TRBV28 combines with J gene TRBJ2-7, with D hard to call. This CDR3 is 11 amino acids long. Germline loops: CDR1 MDHEN, CDR2 SYDVKM. V shed 6 bases and J shed 4 bases, with 7 bases lying between them.

This chain connects TRBV27 to TRBJ2-1; TRBD2 is a possible D gene (5 bases). Germline CDR1 reads MNHEY; CDR2 reads SMNVEV (reference sequence). V lost 6 bases and J lost 8, with 17 bases in between. There are 14 residues in the CDR3. CDR3 amino acids: CASSPFTGSDEQFF. The CDR3 DNA is TGTGCCAGCAGCCCCTTTACGGGATCCGATGAGCAGTTCTTC.

This clonotype showed up just a few times. The chain has TRBV29-1 and TRBJ2-3; 8 nucleotides align to TRBD1. CDR3 length: 15 amino acids. Per the germline V gene, CDR1 is SQVTM and CDR2 is ANQGSEA. Trimming took 2 bases from V and 3 from J; bases not matched to a gene: 7. DNA of the CDR3: TGCAGCGTTGAACCTTTGGACAGGGTGACAGATACGCAGTATTTT. Protein product: CSVEPLDRVTDTQYF.

With respect to this clonotype: One end of the junction is discordant with germline, which a read error may explain. The J gene is TRBJ2-5, the V gene TRBV29-1; no definite D call. The CDR3 runs to 12 residues. Germline V gives CDR1 SQVTM, CDR2 ANQGSEA. CDR3 protein: CIVDGPGLEQYF. CDR3 nucleotides: TGCATCGTTGACGGACCGGGTTTGGAGCAGTACTTC.

This clonotype was seen only once. The chain couples TRBV9 to TRBJ2-1; no firm D call. The germline V and J ends were trimmed by 3 bases and 6 bases, with 10 bases remaining between them. This CDR3 comprises 13 residues. CDR1 is SGDLS, CDR2 YYNGEE, per germline. CDR3 coding DNA: TGTGCCAGCAGCGATGGGTTATCCAATGAGCAGTTCTTC. It is translated as CASSDGLSNEQFF.